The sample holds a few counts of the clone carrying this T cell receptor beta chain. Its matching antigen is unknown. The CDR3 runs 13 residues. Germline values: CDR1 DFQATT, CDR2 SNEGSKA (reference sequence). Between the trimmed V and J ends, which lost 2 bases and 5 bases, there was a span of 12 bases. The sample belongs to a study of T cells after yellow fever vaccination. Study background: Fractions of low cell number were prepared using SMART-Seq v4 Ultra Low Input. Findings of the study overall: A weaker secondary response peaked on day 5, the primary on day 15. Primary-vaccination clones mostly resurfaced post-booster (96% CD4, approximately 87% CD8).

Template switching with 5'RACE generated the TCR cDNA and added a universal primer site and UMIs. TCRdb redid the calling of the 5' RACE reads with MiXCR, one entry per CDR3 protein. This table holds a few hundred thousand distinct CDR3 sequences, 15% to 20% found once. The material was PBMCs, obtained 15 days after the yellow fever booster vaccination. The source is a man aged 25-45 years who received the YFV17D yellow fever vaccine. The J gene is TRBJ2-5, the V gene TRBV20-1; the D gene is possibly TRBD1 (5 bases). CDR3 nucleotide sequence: TGCAGTGCTAGATTAGGGGTCGCGGAGACCCAGTACTTC. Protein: CSARLGVAETQYF.